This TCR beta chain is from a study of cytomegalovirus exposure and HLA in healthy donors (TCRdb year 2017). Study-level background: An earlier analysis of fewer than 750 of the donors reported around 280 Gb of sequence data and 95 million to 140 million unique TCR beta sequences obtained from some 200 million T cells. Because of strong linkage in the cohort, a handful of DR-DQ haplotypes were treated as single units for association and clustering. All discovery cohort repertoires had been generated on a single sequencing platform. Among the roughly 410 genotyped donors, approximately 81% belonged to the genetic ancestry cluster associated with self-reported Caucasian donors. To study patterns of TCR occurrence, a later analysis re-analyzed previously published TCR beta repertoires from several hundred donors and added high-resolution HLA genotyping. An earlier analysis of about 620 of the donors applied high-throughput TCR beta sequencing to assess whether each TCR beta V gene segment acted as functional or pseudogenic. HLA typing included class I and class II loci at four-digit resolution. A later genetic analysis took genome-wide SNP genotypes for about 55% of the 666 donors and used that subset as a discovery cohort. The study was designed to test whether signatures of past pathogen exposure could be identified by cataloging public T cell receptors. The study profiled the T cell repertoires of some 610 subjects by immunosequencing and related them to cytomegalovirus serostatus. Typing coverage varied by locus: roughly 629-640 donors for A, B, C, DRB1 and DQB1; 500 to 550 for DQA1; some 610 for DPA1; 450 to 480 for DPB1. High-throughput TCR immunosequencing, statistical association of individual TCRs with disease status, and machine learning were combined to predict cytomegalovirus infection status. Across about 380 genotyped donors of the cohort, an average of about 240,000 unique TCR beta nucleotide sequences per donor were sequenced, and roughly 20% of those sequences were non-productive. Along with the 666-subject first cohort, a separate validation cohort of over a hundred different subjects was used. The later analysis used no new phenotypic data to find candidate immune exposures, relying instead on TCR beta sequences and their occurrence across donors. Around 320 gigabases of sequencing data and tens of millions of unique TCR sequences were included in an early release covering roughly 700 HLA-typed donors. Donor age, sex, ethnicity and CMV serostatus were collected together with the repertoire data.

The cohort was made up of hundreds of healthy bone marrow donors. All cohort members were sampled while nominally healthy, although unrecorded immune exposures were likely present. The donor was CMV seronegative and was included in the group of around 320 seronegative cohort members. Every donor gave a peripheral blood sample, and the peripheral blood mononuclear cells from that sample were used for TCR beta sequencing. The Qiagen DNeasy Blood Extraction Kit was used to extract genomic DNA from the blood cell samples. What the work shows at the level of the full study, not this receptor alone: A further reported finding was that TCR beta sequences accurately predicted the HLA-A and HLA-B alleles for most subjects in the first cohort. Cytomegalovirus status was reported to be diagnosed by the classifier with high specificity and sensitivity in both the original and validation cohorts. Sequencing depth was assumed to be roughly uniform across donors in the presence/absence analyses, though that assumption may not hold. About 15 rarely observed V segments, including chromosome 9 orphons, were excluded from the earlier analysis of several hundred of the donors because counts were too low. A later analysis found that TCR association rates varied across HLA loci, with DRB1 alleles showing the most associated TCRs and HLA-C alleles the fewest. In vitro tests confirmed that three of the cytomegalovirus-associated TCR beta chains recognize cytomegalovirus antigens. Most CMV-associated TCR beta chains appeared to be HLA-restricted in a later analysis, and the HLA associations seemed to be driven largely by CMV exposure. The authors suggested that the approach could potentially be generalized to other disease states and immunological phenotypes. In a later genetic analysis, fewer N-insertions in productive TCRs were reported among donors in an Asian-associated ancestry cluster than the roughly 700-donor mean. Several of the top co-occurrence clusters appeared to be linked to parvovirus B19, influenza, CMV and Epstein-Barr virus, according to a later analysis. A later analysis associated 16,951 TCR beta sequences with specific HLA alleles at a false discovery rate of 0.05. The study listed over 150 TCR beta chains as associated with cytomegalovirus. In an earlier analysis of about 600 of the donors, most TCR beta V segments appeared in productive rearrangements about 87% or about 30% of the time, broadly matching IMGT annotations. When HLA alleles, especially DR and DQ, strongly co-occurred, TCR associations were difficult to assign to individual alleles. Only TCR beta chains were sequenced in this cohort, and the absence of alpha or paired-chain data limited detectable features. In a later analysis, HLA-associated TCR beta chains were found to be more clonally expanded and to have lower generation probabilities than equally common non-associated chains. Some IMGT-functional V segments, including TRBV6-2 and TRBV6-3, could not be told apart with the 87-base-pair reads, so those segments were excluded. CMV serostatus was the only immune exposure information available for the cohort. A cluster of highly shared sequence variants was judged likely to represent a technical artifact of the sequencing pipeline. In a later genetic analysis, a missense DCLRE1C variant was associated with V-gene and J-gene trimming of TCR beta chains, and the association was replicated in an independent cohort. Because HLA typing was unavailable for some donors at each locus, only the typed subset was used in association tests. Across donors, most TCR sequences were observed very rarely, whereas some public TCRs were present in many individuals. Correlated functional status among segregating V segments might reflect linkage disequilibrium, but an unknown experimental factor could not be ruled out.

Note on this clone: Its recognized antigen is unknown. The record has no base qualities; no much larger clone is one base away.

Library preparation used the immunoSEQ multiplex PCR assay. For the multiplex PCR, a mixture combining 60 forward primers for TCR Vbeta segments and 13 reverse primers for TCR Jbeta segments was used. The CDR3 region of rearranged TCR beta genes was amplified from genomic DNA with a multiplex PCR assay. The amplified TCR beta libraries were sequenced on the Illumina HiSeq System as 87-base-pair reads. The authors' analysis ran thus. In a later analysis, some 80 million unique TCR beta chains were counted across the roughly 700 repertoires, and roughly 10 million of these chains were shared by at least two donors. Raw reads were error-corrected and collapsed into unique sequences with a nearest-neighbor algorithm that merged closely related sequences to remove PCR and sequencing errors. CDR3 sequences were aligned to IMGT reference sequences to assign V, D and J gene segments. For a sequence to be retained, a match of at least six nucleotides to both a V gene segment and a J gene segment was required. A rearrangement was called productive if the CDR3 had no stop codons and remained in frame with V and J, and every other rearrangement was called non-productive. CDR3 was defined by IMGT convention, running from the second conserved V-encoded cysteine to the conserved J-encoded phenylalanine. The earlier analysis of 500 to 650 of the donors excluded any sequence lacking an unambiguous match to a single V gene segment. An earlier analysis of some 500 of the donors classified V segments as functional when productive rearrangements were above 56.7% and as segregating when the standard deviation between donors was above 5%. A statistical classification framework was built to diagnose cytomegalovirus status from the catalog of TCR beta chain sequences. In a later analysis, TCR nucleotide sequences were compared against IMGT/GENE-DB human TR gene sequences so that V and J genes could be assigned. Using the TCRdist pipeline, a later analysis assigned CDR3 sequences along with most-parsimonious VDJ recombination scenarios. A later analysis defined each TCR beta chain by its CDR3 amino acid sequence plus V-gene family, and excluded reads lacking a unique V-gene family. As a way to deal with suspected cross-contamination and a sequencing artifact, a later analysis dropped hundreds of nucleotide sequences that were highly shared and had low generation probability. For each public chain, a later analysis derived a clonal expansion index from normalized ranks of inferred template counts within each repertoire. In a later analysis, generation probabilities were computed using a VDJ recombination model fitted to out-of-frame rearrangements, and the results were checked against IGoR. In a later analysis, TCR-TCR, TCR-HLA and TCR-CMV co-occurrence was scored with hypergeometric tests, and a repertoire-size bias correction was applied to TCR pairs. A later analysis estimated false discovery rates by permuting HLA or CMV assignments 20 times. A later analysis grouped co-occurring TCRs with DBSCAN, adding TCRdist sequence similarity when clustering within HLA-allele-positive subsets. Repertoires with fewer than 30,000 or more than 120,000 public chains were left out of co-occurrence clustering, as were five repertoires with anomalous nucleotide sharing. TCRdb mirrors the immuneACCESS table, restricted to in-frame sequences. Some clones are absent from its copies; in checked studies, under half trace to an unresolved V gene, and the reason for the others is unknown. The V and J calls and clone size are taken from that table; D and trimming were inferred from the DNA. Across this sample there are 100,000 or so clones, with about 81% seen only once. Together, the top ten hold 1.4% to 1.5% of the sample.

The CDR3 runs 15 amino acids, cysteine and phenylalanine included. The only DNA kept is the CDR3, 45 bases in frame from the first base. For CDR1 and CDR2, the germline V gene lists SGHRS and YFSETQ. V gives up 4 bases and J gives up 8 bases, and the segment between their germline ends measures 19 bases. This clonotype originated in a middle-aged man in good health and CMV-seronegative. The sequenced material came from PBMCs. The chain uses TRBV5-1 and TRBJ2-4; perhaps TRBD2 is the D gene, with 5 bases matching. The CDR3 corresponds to CASSVSSPAEDIQYF. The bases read TGCGCCAGCAGCGTCTCTAGTCCCGCGGAGGACATTCAGTACTTC.